This is a list of T cell receptor beta chains from one sample in a study of T cell changes during pregnancy in multiple sclerosis. Generated by immunoSEQ multiplex PCR, the TCRdb table keeps only in-frame clones and is missing some. The data hold 20,000 to 25,000 clones, with roughly 90% observed a single time. Sequences were derived from CD8+ T cells from peripheral blood mononuclear cells, sampled in the first trimester of pregnancy. The receptors derive from a female donor in good health, enrolled as a control in a pregnancy study. Both conserved end residues are part of each CDR3. A D gene is named only where the DNA matches it firmly. Clone size is stated in some rows and not others, as once, few, many or a class when expanded.

v_call	d_call	clone_size	j_call	cdr3_aa	cdr3_nt
TRBV4-3	.	.	TRBJ2-3	CASSPELPTDTQYF	TGCGCCAGCAGCCCGGAGCTCCCCACAGATACGCAGTATTTT
TRBV28	.	.	TRBJ2-5	CASSGTLQETQYF	TGTGCCAGCTCCGGGACATTACAAGAGACCCAGTACTTC
TRBV7-9	.	.	TRBJ2-7	CASSLTSREEQYF	TGTGCCAGCAGCTTAACTTCGCGGGAAGAGCAGTACTTC
TRBV5-1	TRBD2	.	TRBJ2-7	CASSPRGGAIYEQYF	TGCGCCAGCAGCCCACGGGGGGGTGCCATATACGAGCAGTACTTC
TRBV28	TRBD1	few	TRBJ1-6	CASTATGVGSPLHF	TGTGCCAGCACTGCGACAGGGGTAGGATCACCCCTCCACTTT
TRBV28	.	.	TRBJ1-2	CASSRPSYRDVDYGYTF	TGTGCCAGCAGCCGACCCTCTTATCGGGATGTGGACTATGGCTACACCTTC
TRBV6-4	.	.	TRBJ2-3	CASSDGTSTDTQYF	TGTGCCAGCAGTGACGGGACTAGCACAGATACGCAGTATTTT
TRBV6-1	.	.	TRBJ1-6	CASSEGIGEVSPLHF	TGTGCCAGCAGTGAAGGGATAGGGGAGGTTTCACCCCTCCACTTT
TRBV4-3	TRBD1	.	TRBJ1-3	CASSRLTGAGNTIYF	TGCGCCAGCAGCCGATTGACAGGGGCCGGAAACACCATATATTTT
TRBV7-9	.	.	TRBJ1-1	CASSFFQGMNTEAFF	TGTGCCAGCAGCTTTTTCCAGGGAATGAACACTGAAGCTTTCTTT
TRBV21-1	.	few	TRBJ2-4	CASGVRDRLAKNIQYF	TGTGCCAGCGGCGTCCGGGACAGACTAGCCAAAAACATTCAGTACTTC
TRBV28	.	.	TRBJ1-2	CASSSDRSPSYGYTF	TGTGCCAGCAGTTCGGACAGAAGTCCCTCGTATGGCTACACCTTC
TRBV4-1	.	.	TRBJ2-1	CASSQGWGVNPYNEQFF	TGCGCCAGCAGCCAAGGTTGGGGGGTAAACCCCTACAATGAGCAGTTCTTC
TRBV7-8	.	.	TRBJ2-3	CASFRTQPGTDTQYF	TGTGCCAGCTTCCGGACTCAACCCGGCACAGATACGCAGTATTTT
TRBV6-1	TRBD1	.	TRBJ1-1	CASSGNRDSFGDTEAFF	TGTGCCAGCAGTGGAAACCGGGACAGCTTTGGGGACACTGAAGCTTTCTTT
TRBV27	TRBD2	.	TRBJ2-1	CASSLSSGGNNEQFF	TGTGCCAGCAGTTTATCTAGCGGGGGCAACAATGAGCAGTTCTTC
TRBV7-3	TRBD1	.	TRBJ1-1	CASSLQGTPGGANTEAFF	TGTGCCAGCAGCCTACAGGGTACCCCAGGGGGCGCGAACACTGAAGCTTTCTTT
TRBV10-3	TRBD1	.	TRBJ1-1	CAIRGQGMNTEAFF	TGTGCCATCAGGGGACAGGGGATGAACACTGAAGCTTTCTTT
TRBV15	TRBD2	few	TRBJ2-3	CATSRGDTGLAGGYTDTQYF	TGTGCCACCAGCAGAGGGGACACGGGACTAGCGGGGGGGTACACAGATACGCAGTATTTT
TRBV15	TRBD1	.	TRBJ2-5	CATSRDGTVQETQYF	TGTGCCACCAGCAGAGATGGGACAGTCCAAGAGACCCAGTACTTC
TRBV4-3	.	.	TRBJ1-2	CASSQGIEGRDGYTF	TGCGCCAGCAGCCAAGGTATCGAGGGGAGGGATGGCTACACCTTC
TRBV4-3	TRBD1	.	TRBJ1-5	CASSRLTGVNQPQHF	TGCGCCAGCAGCCGACTGACAGGGGTTAATCAGCCCCAGCATTTT
TRBV25-1	TRBD2	.	TRBJ2-3	CASQLQGTSGSTDTQYF	TGTGCCAGCCAACTCCAGGGGACTAGCGGGAGCACAGATACGCAGTATTTT
TRBV5-3	.	once	TRBJ1-2	CARSCGGLLNYGYTF	TGTGCCAGAAGCTGTGGAGGCCTCTTAAACTATGGCTACACCTTC
TRBV7-2	TRBD2	.	TRBJ2-2	CASSELAGGPSELFF	TGTGCCAGCAGCGAGCTAGCGGGGGGGCCCTCGGAGCTGTTTTTT
TRBV7-9	.	.	TRBJ2-3	CASKGEGVDTQYF	TGTGCCAGCAAGGGAGAGGGGGTGGATACGCAGTATTTT
TRBV15	.	.	TRBJ2-3	CATSPQTDTQYF	TGTGCCACCAGCCCGCAGACAGATACGCAGTATTTT
TRBV6-1	.	.	TRBJ1-6	CASSSRDTYSPLHF	TGTGCCAGCAGCAGCCGGGACACCTATTCACCCCTCCACTTT
TRBV2	.	.	TRBJ2-7	CASSPGTRTYEQYF	TGTGCCAGCAGTCCCGGGACTCGGACGTACGAGCAGTACTTC
TRBV7-2	.	.	TRBJ2-7	CASSSTDAYPRNEQYF	TGTGCCAGCAGCTCCACCGACGCGTACCCCAGGAACGAGCAGTACTTC
TRBV5-6	TRBD2	.	TRBJ2-5	CASSLALAGGRETQYF	TGTGCCAGCAGCTTGGCGCTAGCGGGGGGGCGAGAGACCCAGTACTTC
TRBV7-2	.	.	TRBJ1-3	CASSSPVQGAGNTIYF	TGTGCCAGCAGCTCCCCGGTCCAAGGAGCTGGAAACACCATATATTTT
TRBV5-6	.	.	TRBJ2-2	CASSLAGSVGTNTGELFF	TGTGCCAGCAGCTTGGCCGGGAGTGTAGGTACGAACACCGGGGAGCTGTTTTTT
TRBV5-4	TRBD1	.	TRBJ2-3	CASSLWTGKTDTQYF	TGTGCCAGCAGCTTGTGGACAGGGAAGACAGATACGCAGTATTTT
TRBV11-1	TRBD2	medium-sized	TRBJ2-5	CASSPEQGEGETQYF	TGTGCCAGCAGCCCCGAGCAAGGGGAGGGGGAGACCCAGTACTTC
TRBV6-5	TRBD2	once	TRBJ2-3	CASIPGRGGADTQYF	TGTGCCAGCATCCCCGGACGGGGGGGGGCAGATACGCAGTATTTT